Listed below are T cell receptor beta chains from one sample, sequenced in a study of post-analysis software for immune sequencing data. TCRdb processed the PCR reads anew with MiXCR; each CDR3 protein has one entry. The data show about 810,000 distinct CDR3 sequences, with approximately 53% seen just once and approximately 4.4% held by the top ten. The source material was blood. All receptors come from a girl aged 10 to 17 with multiple sclerosis. CDR3s include the opening cysteine and the closing phenylalanine or tryptophan. Each record gives: D gene, V gene, J gene, CDR3 length, clone size, CDR3 protein, CDR3 DNA. A D gene is named only where the DNA matches it firmly. Clone size, where shown, is once, few, many, or a class for clones that have expanded.

>TRBD1|TRBV15|TRBJ2-2|17|NA
CATSKRAQGASTGELFF
TGTGCCACCAGCAAGAGAGCACAGGGGGCGAGTACCGGGGAGCTGTTTTTT
>NA|TRBV7-3|TRBJ2-5|14|few
CASSPQTGRETQYF
TGTGCCAGCAGCCCCCAAACAGGGCGAGAGACCCAGTACTTC
>NA|TRBV7-9|TRBJ2-4|17|NA
CASSPWPRDVTKNIQYF
TGTGCCAGCAGTCCATGGCCCAGGGATGTTACCAAAAACATTCAGTACTTC
>TRBD2|TRBV20-1|TRBJ2-7|15|NA
CSARGTSKFLYEQYF
TGCAGTGCTAGAGGGACTAGCAAGTTCTTATACGAGCAGTACTTC
>NA|TRBV7-8|TRBJ2-1|18|few
CASSQGWRDRRSYNEQFF
TGTGCCAGCAGCCAAGGCTGGCGGGACCGTCGCTCCTACAATGAGCAGTTCTTC
>NA|TRBV7-2|TRBJ2-5|13|few
CASSFQPPQTQYF
TGTGCCAGCAGCTTTCAGCCACCGCAGACCCAGTACTTC
>TRBD2|TRBV7-2|TRBJ2-3|17|NA
CASSRGTSGATRDTQYF
TGTGCCAGCAGCCGCGGGACTAGCGGGGCCACCAGAGATACGCAGTATTTT
>NA|TRBV12-3/TRBV12-4|TRBJ2-6|16|few
CASSFNRPSGANVLTF
TGTGCCAGCAGTTTTAACAGACCCTCTGGGGCCAACGTCCTGACTTTC
>NA|TRBV11-2|TRBJ2-6|18|NA
CASSLHTGMGSGANVLTF
TGTGCCAGCAGCTTACACACAGGGATGGGTTCTGGGGCCAACGTCCTGACTTTC
>NA|TRBV24-1|TRBJ2-3|16|NA
CATSDPKPGFTDTQYF
TGTGCCACCAGTGACCCCAAACCCGGATTCACAGATACGCAGTATTTT
>TRBD2|TRBV7-2|TRBJ2-3|16|NA
CASSVTSGGSADTQYF
TGTGCCAGCAGCGTCACTAGCGGGGGGAGTGCAGATACGCAGTATTTT
>NA|TRBV7-3|TRBJ1-1|15|few
CASSSPGGGGTEAFF
TGTGCCAGCAGCTCTCCCGGCGGGGGAGGCACTGAAGCTTTCTTT
>NA|TRBV12-3/TRBV12-4|TRBJ2-1|12|NA
CASSPYRIRQFF
TGTGCCAGCAGTCCATACAGAATTCGGCAGTTCTTC
>TRBD2|TRBV10-3|TRBJ2-3|14|NA
CAITTSAYTDTQYF
TGTGCCATCACTACTAGCGCCTACACAGATACGCAGTATTTT
>NA|TRBV6-5|TRBJ2-3|15|NA
CASSYRQGGTDTQYF
TGTGCCAGCAGTTACCGGCAGGGAGGTACAGATACGCAGTATTTT
>NA|TRBV28|TRBJ2-3|14|NA
CASSRLGSPDTQYF
TGTGCCAGCAGTAGGTTGGGTAGCCCAGATACGCAGTATTTT
>TRBD1|TRBV7-2|TRBJ2-5|13|NA
CASTQGVGETQYF
TGTGCCAGTACGCAGGGGGTAGGAGAGACCCAGTACTTC
>NA|TRBV5-1|TRBJ1-1|15|NA
CASSPGVGAGTEAFF
TGCGCCAGCAGCCCCGGGGTAGGGGCAGGCACTGAAGCTTTCTTT
>NA|TRBV5-1|TRBJ1-6|16|NA
CASSLGWEGENSPLHF
TGCGCCAGCAGCCTCGGCTGGGAGGGTGAGAATTCACCCCTCCACTTT
>TRBD2|TRBV7-2|TRBJ2-1|14|many
CASSLLAGGNEQFF
TGTGCCAGCAGCTTACTAGCGGGAGGAAATGAGCAGTTCTTC
>NA|TRBV20-1|TRBJ2-1|14|few
CSATTDLSYNEQFF
TGCAGTGCGACGACGGACCTCTCCTACAATGAGCAGTTCTTC
>NA|TRBV6-5|TRBJ1-4|15|NA
CASSSTGSLGEKLFF
TGTGCCAGCAGTTCAACGGGGAGTCTGGGCGAAAAACTGTTTTTT
>NA|TRBV7-9|TRBJ2-1|16|NA
CASSEGVRASYNEQFF
TGTGCCAGCAGCGAAGGGGTAAGGGCTTCCTACAATGAGCAGTTCTTC
>TRBD1|TRBV7-9|TRBJ2-1|15|NA
CASSLPRTGGDEQFF
TGTGCCAGCAGCTTACCCCGGACAGGGGGGGATGAGCAGTTCTTC
>NA|TRBV5-1|TRBJ2-7|14|NA
CASSFSGELGEQYF
TGCGCCAGCAGCTTCTCAGGGGAGTTGGGCGAGCAGTACTTC
>NA|TRBV15|TRBJ2-7|12|few
CATSRPYYEQYF
TGTGCCACCAGCAGACCCTACTACGAGCAGTACTTC
>NA|TRBV15|TRBJ2-7|15|few
CATSREQNLPSGQYF
TGTGCCACCAGCAGAGAACAAAACCTACCTTCCGGGCAGTACTTC
>NA|TRBV29-1|TRBJ1-2|15|NA
CSVESLLVGDYGYTF
TGCAGCGTTGAAAGCCTCCTCGTAGGGGACTATGGCTACACCTTT
>TRBD2|TRBV29-1|TRBJ2-7|17|NA
CSVEDGRASGGFYEQYF
TGCAGCGTTGAAGATGGAAGGGCTAGCGGGGGGTTTTACGAGCAGTACTTC
>TRBD1|TRBV29-1|TRBJ1-2|13|few
CSVGQGMNYGYTF
TGCAGCGTCGGACAGGGGATGAACTATGGCTACACCTTC
>NA|TRBV5-1|TRBJ2-1|13|many
CASSLAASNEQFF
TGCGCCAGCAGCTTGGCTGCATCCAATGAGCAGTTCTTC
>TRBD1|TRBV20-1|TRBJ2-1|17|NA
CSARGAFRTGGSYEQFF
TGCAGTGCTAGGGGAGCTTTTCGGACAGGGGGCAGCTATGAGCAGTTCTTC
>NA|TRBV5-1|TRBJ1-2|15|NA
CASSLVKGPRYGYTF
TGCGCCAGCAGCTTGGTGAAGGGACCTCGCTATGGCTACACCTTC
>NA|TRBV12-3/TRBV12-4|TRBJ2-7|15|NA
CASISQGSPYNEQYF
TGTGCCAGCATTTCCCAGGGCAGTCCCTACAATGAGCAGTACTTC
>NA|TRBV24-1|TRBJ2-4|15|NA
CATSETGTLPNIQYF
TGTGCCACCAGTGAAACCGGGACCTTGCCAAACATTCAGTACTTC
>NA|TRBV5-1|TRBJ1-5|16|once
CASSYDGPYSNQPQHF
TGCGCCAGCAGCTACGACGGACCTTATAGCAATCAGCCCCAGCATTTT
>NA|TRBV29-1|TRBJ1-1|12|NA
CSVALVGLEAFF
TGCAGCGTCGCCCTTGTGGGGTTGGAAGCTTTCTTT
>NA|TRBV5-1|TRBJ1-4|11|NA
CASTRGEKLFF
TGCGCCAGCACCCGAGGTGAAAAACTGTTTTTT
>TRBD1|TRBV18|TRBJ2-6|18|NA
CASSPVATGGSGANVLTF
TGTGCCAGCTCACCAGTAGCGACAGGGGGCTCTGGGGCCAACGTCCTGACGTTC
>NA|TRBV15|TRBJ2-1|12|NA
CATSGSGGGQFF
TGTGCCACCAGCGGGAGCGGAGGCGGGCAGTTCTTC
>NA|TRBV29-1|TRBJ2-7|13|few
CSVASPLAYEQYF
TGCAGCGTTGCTTCCCCTCTAGCCTACGAGCAGTACTTC
>NA|TRBV3-1|TRBJ2-7|15|NA
CASSQDRTASYEQYF
TGTGCCAGCAGCCAAGATCGGACGGCCTCCTACGAGCAGTACTTC
>NA|TRBV29-1|TRBJ2-4|13|NA
CSVGVRGRNIQYF
TGCAGCGTAGGAGTACGGGGGAGAAACATTCAGTACTTC
>NA|TRBV6-1|TRBJ2-5|11|once
CASSEGPSRYF
TGTGCCAGCAGCGAGGGCCCCTCTCGGTACTTC
>NA|TRBV20-1|TRBJ2-1|12|NA
CSARDGIDEQFF
TGCAGTGCTAGAGATGGTATAGATGAGCAGTTCTTC
>NA|TRBV5-1|TRBJ2-3|17|NA
CASSLRTSGQSTDTQYF
TGCGCCAGCAGCTTGCGGACCTCCGGGCAAAGCACAGATACGCAGTATTTT